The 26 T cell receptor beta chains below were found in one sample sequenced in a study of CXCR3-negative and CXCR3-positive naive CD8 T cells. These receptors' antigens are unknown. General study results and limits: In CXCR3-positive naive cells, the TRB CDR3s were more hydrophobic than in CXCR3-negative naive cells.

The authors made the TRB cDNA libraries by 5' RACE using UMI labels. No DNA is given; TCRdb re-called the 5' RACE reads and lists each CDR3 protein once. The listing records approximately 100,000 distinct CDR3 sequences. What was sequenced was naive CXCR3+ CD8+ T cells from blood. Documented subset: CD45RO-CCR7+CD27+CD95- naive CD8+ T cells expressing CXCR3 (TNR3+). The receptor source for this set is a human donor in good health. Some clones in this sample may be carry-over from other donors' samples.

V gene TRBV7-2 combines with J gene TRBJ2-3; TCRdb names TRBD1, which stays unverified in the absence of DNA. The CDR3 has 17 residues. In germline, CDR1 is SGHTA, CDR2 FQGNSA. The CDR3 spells CASSLRGTGLSEDTQYF.

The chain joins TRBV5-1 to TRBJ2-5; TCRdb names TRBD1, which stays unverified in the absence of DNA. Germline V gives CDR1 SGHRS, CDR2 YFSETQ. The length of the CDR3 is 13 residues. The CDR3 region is CASRVTGQETQYF. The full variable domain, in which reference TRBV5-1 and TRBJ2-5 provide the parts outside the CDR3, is KAGVTQTPRYLIKTRGQQVTLSCSPISGHRSVSWYQQTPGQGLQFLFEYFSETQRNKGNFPGRFSGRQFSNSRSEMNVSTLELGDSALYLCASRVTGQETQYFGPGTRLLVL.

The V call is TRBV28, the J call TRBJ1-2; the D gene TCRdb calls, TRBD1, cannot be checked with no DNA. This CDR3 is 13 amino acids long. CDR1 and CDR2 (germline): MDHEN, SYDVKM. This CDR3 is CASSFQGNYGYTF.

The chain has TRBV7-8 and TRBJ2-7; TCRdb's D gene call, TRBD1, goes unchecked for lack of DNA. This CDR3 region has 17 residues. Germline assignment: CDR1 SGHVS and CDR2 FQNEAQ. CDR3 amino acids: CASSLGTVQLASYEQYF.

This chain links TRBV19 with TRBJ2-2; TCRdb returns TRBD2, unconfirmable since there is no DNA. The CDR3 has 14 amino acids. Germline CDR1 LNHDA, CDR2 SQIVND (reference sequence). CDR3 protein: CASSISPAAGELFF. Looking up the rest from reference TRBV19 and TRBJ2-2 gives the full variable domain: DGGITQSPKYLFRKEGQNVTLSCEQNLNHDAMYWYRQDPGQGLRLIYYSQIVNDFQKGDIAEGYSVSREKKESFPLTVTSAQKNPTAFYLCASSISPAAGELFFGEGSRLTVL.

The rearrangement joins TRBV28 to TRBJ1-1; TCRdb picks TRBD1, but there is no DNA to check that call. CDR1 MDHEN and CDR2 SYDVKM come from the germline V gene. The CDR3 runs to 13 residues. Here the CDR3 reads CASWDNMNTEAFF. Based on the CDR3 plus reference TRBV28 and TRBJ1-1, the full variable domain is DVKVTQSSRYLVKRTGEKVFLECVQDMDHENMFWYRQDPGLGLRLIYFSYDVKMKEKGDIPEGYSVSREKKERFSLILESASTNQTSMYLCASWDNMNTEAFFGQGTRLTVV.

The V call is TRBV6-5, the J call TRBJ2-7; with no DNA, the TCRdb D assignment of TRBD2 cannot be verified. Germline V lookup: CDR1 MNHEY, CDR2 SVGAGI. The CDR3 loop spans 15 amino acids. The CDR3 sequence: CASRFTSGGKYEQYF.

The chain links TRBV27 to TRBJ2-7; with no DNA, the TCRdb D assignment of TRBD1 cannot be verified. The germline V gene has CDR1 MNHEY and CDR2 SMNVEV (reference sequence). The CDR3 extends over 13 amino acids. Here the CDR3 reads CASSTATGYEQYF.

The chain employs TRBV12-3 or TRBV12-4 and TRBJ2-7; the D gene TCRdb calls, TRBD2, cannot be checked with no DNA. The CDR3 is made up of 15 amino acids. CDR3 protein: CASSNGGSGGDEQYF.

The CDR3 protein is CASSLLPGSTDTQYF. The J gene is TRBJ2-3, the V gene TRBV7-9; TCRdb indicates TRBD1, and absent DNA this call remains unverified. CDR3 size: 15 residues. Per the germline V gene, CDR1 is SEHNR and CDR2 is FQNEAQ (reference sequence).

The CDR3 loop is CASSESQDMNTEAFF. The rearrangement joins TRBV2 to TRBJ1-1. CDR1 is SNHLY and CDR2 is FYNNEI in the germline V gene. The CDR3 covers 15 residues.

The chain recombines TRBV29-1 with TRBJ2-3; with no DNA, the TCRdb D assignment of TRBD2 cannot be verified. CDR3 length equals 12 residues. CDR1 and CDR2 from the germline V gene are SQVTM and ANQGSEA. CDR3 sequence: CSVQPSGDTQYF.

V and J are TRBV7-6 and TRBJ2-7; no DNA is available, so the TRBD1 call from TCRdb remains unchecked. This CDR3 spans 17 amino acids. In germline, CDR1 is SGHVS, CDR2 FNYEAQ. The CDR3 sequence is CASSPTLGGYKFREQYF.

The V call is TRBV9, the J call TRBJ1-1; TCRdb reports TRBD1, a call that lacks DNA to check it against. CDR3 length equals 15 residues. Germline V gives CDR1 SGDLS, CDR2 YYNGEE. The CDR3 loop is CASSVATGVGSEAFF. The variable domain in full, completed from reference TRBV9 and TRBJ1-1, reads DSGVTQTPKHLITATGQRVTLRCSPRSGDLSVYWYQQSLDQGLQFLIQYYNGEERAKGNILERFSAQQFPDLHSELNLSSLELGDSALYFCASSVATGVGSEAFFGQGTRLTVV.

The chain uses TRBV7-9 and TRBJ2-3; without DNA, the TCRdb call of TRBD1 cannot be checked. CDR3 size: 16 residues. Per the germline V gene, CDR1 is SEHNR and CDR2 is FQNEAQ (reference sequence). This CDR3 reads CASSYRTGGATDTQYF. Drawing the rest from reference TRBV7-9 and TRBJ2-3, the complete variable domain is DTGVSQNPRHKITKRGQNVTFRCDPISEHNRLYWYRQTLGQGPEFLTYFQNEAQLEKSRLLSDRFSAERPKGSFSTLEIQRTEQGDSAMYLCASSYRTGGATDTQYFGPGTRLTVL.

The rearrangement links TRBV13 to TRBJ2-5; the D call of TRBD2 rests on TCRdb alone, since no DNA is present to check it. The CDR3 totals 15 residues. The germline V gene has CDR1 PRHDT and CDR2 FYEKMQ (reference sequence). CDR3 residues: CASSLTTSYEETQYF.

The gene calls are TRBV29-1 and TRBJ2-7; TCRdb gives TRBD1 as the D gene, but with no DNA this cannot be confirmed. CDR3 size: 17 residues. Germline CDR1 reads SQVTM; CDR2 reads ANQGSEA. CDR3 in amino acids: CSVDLAAWGPTHYEQYF.

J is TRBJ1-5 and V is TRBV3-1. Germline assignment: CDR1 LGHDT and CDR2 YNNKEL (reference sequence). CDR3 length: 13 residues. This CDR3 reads CASSQSRNQPQHF.

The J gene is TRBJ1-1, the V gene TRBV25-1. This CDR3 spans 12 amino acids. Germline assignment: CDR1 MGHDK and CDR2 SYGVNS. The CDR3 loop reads CASSEYNTEAFF.

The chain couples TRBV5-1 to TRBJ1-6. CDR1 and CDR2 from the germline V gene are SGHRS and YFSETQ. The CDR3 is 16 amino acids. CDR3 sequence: CASSLDRTLYNSPLHF.

CDR3 in amino acids: CASSLVGDAKVEQYF. The J gene is TRBJ2-7, the V gene TRBV5-1; TCRdb's assignment of TRBD1 cannot be checked, as there is no DNA. Germline-derived CDR1 and CDR2 are SGHRS and YFSETQ. The CDR3 sequence is 15 residues long.

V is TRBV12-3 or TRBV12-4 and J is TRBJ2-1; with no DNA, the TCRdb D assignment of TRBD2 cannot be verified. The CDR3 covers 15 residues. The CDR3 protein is CASSPTSGSTDEQFF.

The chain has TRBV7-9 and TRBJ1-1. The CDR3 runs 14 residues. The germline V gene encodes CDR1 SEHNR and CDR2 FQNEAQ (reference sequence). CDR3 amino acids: CASSFVGSTTEAFF.

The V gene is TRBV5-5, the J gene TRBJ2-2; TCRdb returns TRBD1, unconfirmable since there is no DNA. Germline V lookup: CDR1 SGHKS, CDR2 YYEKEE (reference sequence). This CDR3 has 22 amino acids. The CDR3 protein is CASSQEFQTGDLTMNITGELFF.

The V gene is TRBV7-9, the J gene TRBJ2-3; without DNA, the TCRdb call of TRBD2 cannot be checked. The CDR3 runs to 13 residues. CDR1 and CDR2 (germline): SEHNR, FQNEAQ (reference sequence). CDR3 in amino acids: CASSLEESDTQYF.

The CDR3 sequence is CASSLAGQGLNQETQYF. The rearrangement links TRBV11-2 to TRBJ2-5; lacking DNA, the TRBD1 call made by TCRdb goes unchecked. CDR1 is SGHAT, CDR2 FQNNGV, per germline. The CDR3 is 17 amino acids.